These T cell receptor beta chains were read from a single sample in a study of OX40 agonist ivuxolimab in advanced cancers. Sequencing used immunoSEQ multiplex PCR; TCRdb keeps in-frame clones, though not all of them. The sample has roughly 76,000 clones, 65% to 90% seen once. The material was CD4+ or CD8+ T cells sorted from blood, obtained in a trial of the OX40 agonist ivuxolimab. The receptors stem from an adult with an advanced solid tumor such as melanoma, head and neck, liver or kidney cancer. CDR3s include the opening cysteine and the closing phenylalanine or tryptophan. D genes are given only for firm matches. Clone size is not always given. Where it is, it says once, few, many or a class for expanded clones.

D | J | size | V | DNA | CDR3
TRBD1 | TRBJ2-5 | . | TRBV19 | TGTGCCAGTAGCCCGGGACAGGGGAAAGAGACCCAGTACTTC | CASSPGQGKETQYF
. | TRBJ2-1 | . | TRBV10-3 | TGTGCCATCAGTGAGTCGCCCCCCGCTGGGAAGTTCTTC | CAISESPPAGKFF
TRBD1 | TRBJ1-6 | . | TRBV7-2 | TGTGCCAGCAGCTTAGTGCTTAGGACAGGGAACAATTCACCCCTCCACTTT | CASSLVLRTGNNSPLHF
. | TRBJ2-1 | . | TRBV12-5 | TGTGCTAGTGGTTTGGTAGGGGTCAGGAGGCAGTTCTTC | CASGLVGVRRQFF
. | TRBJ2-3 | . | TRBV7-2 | TGTGCCAGCAGCTTAGCCGGACCGTCAGATACGCAGTATTTT | CASSLAGPSDTQYF
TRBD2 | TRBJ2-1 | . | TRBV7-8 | TGTGCCAGCAGCCCGAGAACCACTAGCGGGGGGGCTAAGGGGGAGCAGTTCTTC | CASSPRTTSGGAKGEQFF
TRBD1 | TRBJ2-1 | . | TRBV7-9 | TGTGCCAGCAGCTTAGGACAGGGAAACTACAATGAGCAGTTCTTC | CASSLGQGNYNEQFF
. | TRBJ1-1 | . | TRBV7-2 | TGTGCCAGCAGCTTTTTAGGCATGAACACTGAAGCTTTCTTT | CASSFLGMNTEAFF
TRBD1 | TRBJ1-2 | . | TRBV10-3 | TGTGCCAACAGGAGGGGGCTGAACTATGGCTACACCTTC | CANRRGLNYGYTF
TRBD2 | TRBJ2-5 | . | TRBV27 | TGTGCCAGCAGTTTAGGGACTAGCGGACAAGAGACCCAGTACTTC | CASSLGTSGQETQYF
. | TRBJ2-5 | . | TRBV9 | TGTGCCAGCAGCGTATCACTAGATCGGGAGACCCAGTACTTC | CASSVSLDRETQYF
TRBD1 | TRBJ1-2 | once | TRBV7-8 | TGTGCCAGCAGCCTAGGACAGGGACTAGACTATGGCTACACCTTC | CASSLGQGLDYGYTF
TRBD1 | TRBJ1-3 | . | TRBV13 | TGTGCCAGCAGCTTAGGCGACAGGGTGGCAAACACCATATATTTT | CASSLGDRVANTIYF
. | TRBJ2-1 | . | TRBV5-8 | TGTGCCAGCAATTCTCGTAAACAGCGTCCGCTTTACAATGAGCAGTTCTTC | CASNSRKQRPLYNEQFF
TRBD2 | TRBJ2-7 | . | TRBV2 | TGTGCCAGCACCCTGGGCGGGAGCGGTTCCTACGAGCAGTACTTC | CASTLGGSGSYEQYF
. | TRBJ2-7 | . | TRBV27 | TGTGCCAGCAGTTTAATCAATGGATGGTTCGACGACGAGCAGTACTTC | CASSLINGWFDDEQYF
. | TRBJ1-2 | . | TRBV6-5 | TGTGCCAGCAATCCCGGGACGGGGAGCTACACCTTC | CASNPGTGSYTF
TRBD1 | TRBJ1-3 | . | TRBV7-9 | TGTGCCAGCAGCTTACTCCGGGACAGGAACTCTGGAAACACCATATATTTT | CASSLLRDRNSGNTIYF
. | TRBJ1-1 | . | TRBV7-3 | TGTGCCAGCAGCTCGCAGGGCGGAACTGAAGCTTTCTTT | CASSSQGGTEAFF
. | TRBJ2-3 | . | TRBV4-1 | TGCGCCAGCAGCCAAGAAAGTCCTACGCAGTATTTT | CASSQESPTQYF
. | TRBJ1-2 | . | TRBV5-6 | TGTGCCAGCAGCTTGGAATCTGGACAGACAACTAACTATGGCTACACCTTC | CASSLESGQTTNYGYTF
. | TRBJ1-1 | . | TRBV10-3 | TGTGCCATCAGTGAGCAGAGTACAAACACTGAAGCTTTCTTT | CAISEQSTNTEAFF
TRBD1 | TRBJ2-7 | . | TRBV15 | TGTGCCACCAGCAGAGATCCCGGACAGGGAGCCGCCTACGAGCAGTACTTC | CATSRDPGQGAAYEQYF
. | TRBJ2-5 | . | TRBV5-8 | TGTGCCAGCAGCCCACCGAGTGGGGACCTTCGAGGGACCCAGTACTTC | CASSPPSGDLRGTQYF
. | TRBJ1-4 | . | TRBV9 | TGTGCCAGCAGCACTGGGGGGACAAATGAAAAACTGTTTTTT | CASSTGGTNEKLFF
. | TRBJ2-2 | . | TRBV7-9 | TGTGCCAGCAGCTTAAACAGAGACACCGGGGAGCTGTTTTTT | CASSLNRDTGELFF
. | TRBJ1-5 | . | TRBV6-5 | TGTGCCAGCAGGGAGACAGCATATAGCAATCAGCCCCAGCATTTT | CASRETAYSNQPQHF
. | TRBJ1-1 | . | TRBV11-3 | TGTGCCAGCAGCTTACAATTGGGACGGACCCGGAACACTGAAGCTTTCTTT | CASSLQLGRTRNTEAFF
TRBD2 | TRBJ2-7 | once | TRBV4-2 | TGTGCCAGCAGCCAAGATGCAGGACTAGCGGGCTTGGTCTACGAGCAGTACTTC | CASSQDAGLAGLVYEQYF
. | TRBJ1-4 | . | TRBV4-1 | TGCGCCAGCAGCCAAGGTCAGGCAGTGAGTGAAAAACTGTTTTTT | CASSQGQAVSEKLFF
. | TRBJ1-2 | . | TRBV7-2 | TGTGCCAGCAGCTTTCAGGGATCCTATGGCTACACCTTC | CASSFQGSYGYTF
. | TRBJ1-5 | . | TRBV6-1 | TGTGCCAGCAGCAGGGAAGGCAATCAGCCCCAGCATTTT | CASSREGNQPQHF
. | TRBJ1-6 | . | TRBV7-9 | TGTGCCAGCAGCCCTTCGACAGAAAATTATAATTCACCCCTCCACTTT | CASSPSTENYNSPLHF